This T cell receptor (beta chain) was observed in a study of cytomegalovirus exposure and HLA in healthy donors. General study findings and limits: Generally TCR sequences proved uncommon, though certain public TCRs appeared in numerous donors. Most of the CMV-associated TCR beta chains (in a later analysis) appeared to be HLA-restricted.

This clone came up a few times. The antigen remains undetermined. 13 Jbeta primers and 60 Vbeta primers were used for the PCR. Only in-frame clones appear in the TCRdb table, and some are missing; sequencing was by immunoSEQ multiplex PCR. The sample yields some 150,000 clones, roughly 82% seen once. Material for sequencing was PBMCs. This sequence originates from a male donor in good health and CMV-seronegative.

The DNA of the CDR3 is TGTGCCACCAGCAGCAGGAAGGGGGCTGAAGCTTTCTTT. Translation gives CATSSRKGAEAFF. The chain has TRBV15 and TRBJ1-1, with a tentative D call TRBD1 (6 bases). Germline V CDR1 and CDR2: LNHNV, YYDKDF (reference sequence). This CDR3 is 13 amino acids long. Trimming removed 3 bases from V and 6 bases from J, with 11 bases in between.